The entry below describes one T cell receptor beta chain. Its matching antigen is unknown. Absence of ophthalmopathy progression within 18 months defined stable Graves' hyperthyroidism. The sample comes from a study of T cells in Graves' hyperthyroidism and ophthalmopathy. Study as a whole: Prior to any treatment, at the point of initial diagnosis, peripheral blood was collected.

The CDR3 is 13 residues long. The V end was cut by 1 base, the J end by 7 bases, with 8 bases between. Germline V gives CDR1 ENHRY, CDR2 SYGVKD. Study-wide results and limits: Most clonotypes that expanded in the thyroid above 0.001 also showed up in blood. Separating ophthalmopathy from stable hyperthyroidism was achieved by a 13 V-J model.

Amplification targeted TCR beta CDR3 regions from RNA transcripts. The HTBI primer set was used in a first-round RT-PCR of the TCR CDR3. Each CDR3 protein is one row after TCRdb ran MiXCR on the multiplex PCR reads. This sample has under 400,000 distinct CDR3 sequences; just under 25% occur once, and the top ten carry roughly 80%. The chain has TRBV10-3 and TRBJ2-1; D gene uncertain. Specimen: blood. The TCR was taken from a man over 45 with Graves' hyperthyroidism. This CDR3 is CAISEWVGNEQFF. CDR3 coding DNA: TGTGCCATCAGTGAGTGGGTAGGAAATGAGCAGTTCTTC.